This is a list of T cell receptor beta chains from one sample in a study of Graves' ophthalmopathy and Graves' hyperthyroidism. TCRdb ran MiXCR on the multiplex PCR reads and lists one entry per CDR3 protein. Counted here are around 600,000 distinct CDR3 sequences, over 40% occurring once; the ten biggest clones make up 2.5% to 3.5%. The sequencing sample was made of peripheral blood. The receptors here all came from an adult man with Graves' ophthalmopathy. Both conserved end residues are part of each CDR3. The order of the fields is V gene, J gene, clone size, D gene, CDR3 protein, CDR3 DNA. A D gene is named only where the DNA matches it firmly. Where a row states a size, it is once, few, many or the class of an expanded clone; other rows omit it.

V gene: TRBV27; J gene: TRBJ1-2; clone size: .; D gene: .; CDR3 protein: CASSGGEVYGYTF; CDR3 DNA: TGTGCCAGCAGTGGGGGAGAGGTTTATGGCTACACCTTC
V gene: TRBV7-9; J gene: TRBJ1-2; clone size: once; D gene: .; CDR3 protein: CASSPARGYTF; CDR3 DNA: TGTGCCAGCAGTCCCGCGCGGGGCTACACCTTC
V gene: TRBV6-5; J gene: TRBJ2-3; clone size: once; D gene: TRBD2; CDR3 protein: CASSEKLAGGDTQYF; CDR3 DNA: TGTGCCAGCAGTGAAAAACTAGCGGGAGGGGATACGCAGTATTTT
V gene: TRBV2; J gene: TRBJ1-1; clone size: many; D gene: .; CDR3 protein: CASKRDGGGDTEAFF; CDR3 DNA: TGTGCCAGCAAGAGGGACGGCGGCGGGGACACTGAAGCTTTCTTT
V gene: TRBV5-1; J gene: TRBJ1-1; clone size: many; D gene: .; CDR3 protein: CASSLVGSDTEAFF; CDR3 DNA: TGCGCCAGCAGCTTGGTGGGCTCGGACACTGAAGCTTTCTTT
V gene: TRBV7-2; J gene: TRBJ2-7; clone size: .; D gene: .; CDR3 protein: CASSLDLDSFYEQYF; CDR3 DNA: TGTGCCAGCAGCTTAGATCTGGACTCATTCTACGAGCAGTACTTC
V gene: TRBV6-5; J gene: TRBJ2-7; clone size: few; D gene: TRBD2; CDR3 protein: CASSELHWNSGGGYEQYF; CDR3 DNA: TGTGCCAGCAGTGAACTACACTGGAATAGCGGGGGCGGGTACGAGCAGTACTTC
V gene: TRBV19; J gene: TRBJ2-7; clone size: many; D gene: .; CDR3 protein: CASADSGFLGYEQYF; CDR3 DNA: TGTGCCAGCGCTGACTCAGGCTTCCTCGGATACGAGCAGTACTTC
V gene: TRBV20-1; J gene: TRBJ2-7; clone size: few; D gene: .; CDR3 protein: CSASLAPRHYEQYF; CDR3 DNA: TGCAGTGCTAGTTTGGCCCCCCGCCACTACGAGCAGTACTTC
V gene: TRBV13; J gene: TRBJ2-5; clone size: many; D gene: .; CDR3 protein: CASSRGRPQETQYF; CDR3 DNA: TGTGCCAGCAGCAGGGGACGGCCCCAAGAGACCCAGTACTTC
V gene: TRBV14; J gene: TRBJ1-1; clone size: many; D gene: .; CDR3 protein: CASSQGRVTEAFF; CDR3 DNA: TGTGCCAGCAGCCAGGGGCGGGTAACTGAAGCTTTCTTT
V gene: TRBV5-6; J gene: TRBJ1-4; clone size: .; D gene: TRBD1; CDR3 protein: CASRLEGGAWEKLFF; CDR3 DNA: TGTGCCAGCCGCTTGGAAGGGGGCGCGTGGGAAAAACTGTTTTTT
V gene: TRBV12-3/TRBV12-4; J gene: TRBJ2-7; clone size: few; D gene: .; CDR3 protein: CASTVGDLPVYEQYF; CDR3 DNA: TGTGCCAGCACCGTGGGGGACCTCCCGGTATACGAGCAGTACTTC
V gene: TRBV12-3/TRBV12-4; J gene: TRBJ2-5; clone size: few; D gene: .; CDR3 protein: CASGLVPWSPETQYF; CDR3 DNA: TGTGCTAGTGGTTTGGTTCCCTGGAGTCCGGAGACCCAGTACTTC
V gene: TRBV11-2; J gene: TRBJ1-4; clone size: .; D gene: .; CDR3 protein: CASSLGRQATNEKLFF; CDR3 DNA: TGTGCCAGCAGCTTAGGGCGACAGGCAACTAATGAAAAACTGTTTTTT
V gene: TRBV19; J gene: TRBJ1-5; clone size: .; D gene: .; CDR3 protein: CAWSGQNQPQHF; CDR3 DNA: TGTGCCTGGAGCGGACAGAATCAGCCCCAGCATTTT
V gene: TRBV7-3; J gene: TRBJ1-2; clone size: .; D gene: .; CDR3 protein: CASSPPGTKGVYTF; CDR3 DNA: TGTGCCAGCAGTCCTCCCGGGACTAAGGGCGTCTACACCTTC
V gene: TRBV10-3; J gene: TRBJ2-5; clone size: .; D gene: .; CDR3 protein: CAISPQGRELETQYF; CDR3 DNA: TGTGCCATCAGTCCACAGGGACGAGAGTTAGAGACCCAGTACTTC
V gene: TRBV12-3/TRBV12-4; J gene: TRBJ1-4; clone size: many; D gene: TRBD1; CDR3 protein: CASTPGTGKKLFF; CDR3 DNA: TGTGCCAGCACCCCCGGGACAGGGAAAAAACTGTTTTTT
V gene: TRBV12-3/TRBV12-4; J gene: TRBJ2-7; clone size: many; D gene: .; CDR3 protein: CASSPAGTNEQYF; CDR3 DNA: TGTGCCAGCAGCCCCGCTGGGACAAACGAGCAGTACTTC
V gene: TRBV11-2; J gene: TRBJ1-3; clone size: many; D gene: .; CDR3 protein: CASSSYQTVPSSGNTIYF; CDR3 DNA: TGTGCCAGCAGCTCGTACCAGACAGTCCCTTCCTCTGGAAACACCATATATTTT
V gene: TRBV2; J gene: TRBJ1-6; clone size: once; D gene: TRBD1; CDR3 protein: CAGEQGRGSPLHF; CDR3 DNA: TGTGCCGGGGAACAGGGGCGGGGTTCACCCCTCCACTTT
V gene: TRBV7-9; J gene: TRBJ2-5; clone size: many; D gene: .; CDR3 protein: CASSLGTTQETQYF; CDR3 DNA: TGTGCCAGCAGCTTAGGGACAACCCAAGAGACCCAGTACTTC
V gene: TRBV25-1; J gene: TRBJ2-5; clone size: .; D gene: TRBD2; CDR3 protein: CASLGASGRLKTQYF; CDR3 DNA: TGTGCCAGCTTAGGAGCTAGCGGGAGGTTGAAGACCCAGTACTTC
V gene: TRBV5-1; J gene: TRBJ2-7; clone size: many; D gene: TRBD1; CDR3 protein: CASSQGQSLYEQYF; CDR3 DNA: TGCGCCAGCAGCCAGGGACAGTCCCTCTACGAGCAGTACTTC
V gene: TRBV13; J gene: TRBJ1-1; clone size: .; D gene: .; CDR3 protein: CASSQPAGTKAFF; CDR3 DNA: TGCGCCAGCAGCCAACCGGCAGGGACAAAGGCTTTCTTT
V gene: TRBV25-1; J gene: TRBJ1-1; clone size: .; D gene: TRBD1; CDR3 protein: CASVERQGVTEAFF; CDR3 DNA: TGTGCCAGCGTTGAGCGACAGGGGGTCACTGAAGCTTTCTTT
V gene: TRBV7-9; J gene: TRBJ1-2; clone size: many; D gene: .; CDR3 protein: CASSFGGLGYGYTF; CDR3 DNA: TGTGCCAGCAGCTTTGGGGGGCTGGGCTATGGCTACACCTTC
V gene: TRBV2; J gene: TRBJ2-7; clone size: .; D gene: TRBD1; CDR3 protein: CASSITGQGSSYEQYF; CDR3 DNA: TGTGCCAGCAGTATCACCGGACAGGGAAGCTCCTACGAGCAGTACTTC
V gene: TRBV7-8; J gene: TRBJ2-1; clone size: .; D gene: .; CDR3 protein: CASSLSGMAYNEQFF; CDR3 DNA: TGTGCCAGCAGCTTGTCAGGTATGGCCTACAATGAGCAGTTCTTC
V gene: TRBV19; J gene: TRBJ2-5; clone size: many; D gene: TRBD2; CDR3 protein: CASSPLLTSRETQYF; CDR3 DNA: TGTGCCAGTAGTCCACTCCTGACTAGCAGAGAGACCCAGTACTTC
V gene: TRBV6-5; J gene: TRBJ1-5; clone size: few; D gene: .; CDR3 protein: CASSRYRDRNQPQHF; CDR3 DNA: TGTGCCAGCAGCCGGTACAGGGACCGCAATCAGCCCCAGCATTTT
V gene: TRBV24-1; J gene: TRBJ1-2; clone size: .; D gene: TRBD1; CDR3 protein: CATSEGQGNYGYTF; CDR3 DNA: TGTGCCACCAGTGAAGGACAGGGAAACTATGGCTACACCTTC
V gene: TRBV30; J gene: TRBJ2-7; clone size: few; D gene: TRBD2; CDR3 protein: CAWSASGYEQYF; CDR3 DNA: TGTGCCTGGAGCGCTAGCGGCTACGAGCAGTACTTC